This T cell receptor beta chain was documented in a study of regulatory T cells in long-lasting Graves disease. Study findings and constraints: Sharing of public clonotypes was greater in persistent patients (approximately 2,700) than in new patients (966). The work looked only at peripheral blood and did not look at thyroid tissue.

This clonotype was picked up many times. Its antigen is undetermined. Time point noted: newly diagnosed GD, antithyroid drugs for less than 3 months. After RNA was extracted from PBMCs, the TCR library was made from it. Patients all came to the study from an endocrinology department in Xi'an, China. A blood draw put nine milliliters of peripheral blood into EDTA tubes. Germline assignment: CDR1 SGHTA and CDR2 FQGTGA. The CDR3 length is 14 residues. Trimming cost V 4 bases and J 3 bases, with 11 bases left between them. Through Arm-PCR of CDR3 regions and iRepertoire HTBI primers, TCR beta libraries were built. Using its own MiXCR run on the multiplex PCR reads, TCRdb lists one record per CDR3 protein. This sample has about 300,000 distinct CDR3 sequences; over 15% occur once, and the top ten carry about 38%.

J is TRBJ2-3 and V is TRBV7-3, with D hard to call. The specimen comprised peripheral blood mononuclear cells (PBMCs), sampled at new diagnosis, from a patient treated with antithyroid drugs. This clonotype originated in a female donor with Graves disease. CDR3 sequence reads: CASSSVAGTDTQYF. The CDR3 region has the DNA TGTGCCAGCAGCTCTGTGGCAGGAACAGATACGCAGTATTTT.